The clone carrying this TCR beta chain was counted between two and nine times. The data belong to a study of identical twins. One entry per CDR3 protein, called by TCRdb with MiXCR from the 5' RACE reads. The data contain fewer than 900,000 distinct CDR3 sequences, less than 25% of them singletons. V dropped 8 bases and J dropped 1 base, with 12 bases sitting between them. The CDR3 covers 13 residues. The V gene's germline CDR1 is MNHEY and CDR2 SVGAGI. This same sample was also taken into another study, of T cells expressing NK-cell markers.

The clonotype originates from a woman in her late teens or twenties in good health. Source material: PBMCs. This sequence joins TRBV6-5 and TRBJ2-7; no clear D. The CDR3 region has the DNA TGTGCCAGCGGTCCGACGGCTTCCTACGAGCAGTACTTC. Translating it yields CASGPTASYEQYF.